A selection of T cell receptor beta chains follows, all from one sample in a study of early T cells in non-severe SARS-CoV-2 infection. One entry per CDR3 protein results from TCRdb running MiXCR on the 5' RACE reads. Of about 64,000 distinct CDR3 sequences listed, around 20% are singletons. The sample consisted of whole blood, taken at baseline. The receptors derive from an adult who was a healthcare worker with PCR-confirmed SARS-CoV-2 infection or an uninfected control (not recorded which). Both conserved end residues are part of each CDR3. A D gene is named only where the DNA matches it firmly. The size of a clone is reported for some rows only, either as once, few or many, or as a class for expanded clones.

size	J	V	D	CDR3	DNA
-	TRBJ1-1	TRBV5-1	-	CASSLAPIQGNTEAFF	TGCGCCAGCAGCTTGGCCCCGATACAGGGGAACACTGAAGCTTTCTTT
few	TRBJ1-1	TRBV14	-	CASIESEDGHQQGTEAFF	TGTGCCAGCATCGAATCTGAGGACGGACACCAGCAGGGCACTGAAGCTTTCTTT
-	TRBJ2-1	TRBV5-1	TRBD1	CASSLMGQGNEQFF	TGCGCCAGCAGCTTAATGGGACAGGGCAATGAGCAGTTCTTC
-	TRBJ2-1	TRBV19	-	CASSPTQRQKQFF	TGTGCCAGTAGCCCTACTCAGCGCCAAAAGCAGTTCTTC
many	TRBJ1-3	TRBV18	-	CASSPRQDGSGNTIYF	TGTGCCAGCTCACCTCGGCAGGACGGCTCTGGAAACACCATATATTTT
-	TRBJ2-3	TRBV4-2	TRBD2	CASSQRASGPTDTQYF	TGTGCCAGCAGCCAACGCGCTAGCGGACCCACAGATACGCAGTATTTT
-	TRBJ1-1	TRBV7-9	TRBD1	CASSSRGRTEAFF	TGTGCCAGCAGCTCCAGGGGGCGAACTGAAGCTTTCTTT
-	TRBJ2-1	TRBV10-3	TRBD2	CATTSGATYNEQFF	TGTGCCACCACCAGCGGGGCCACCTACAATGAGCAGTTCTTC
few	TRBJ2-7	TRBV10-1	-	CASGDTSYEQYF	TGCGCCAGCGGGGACACCTCCTACGAGCAGTACTTC
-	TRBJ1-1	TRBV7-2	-	CASSSLPQGTEAFF	TGTGCCAGCAGCTCCCTACCACAGGGAACTGAAGCTTTCTTT
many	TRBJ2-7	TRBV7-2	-	CASSPSLGEQYF	TGTGCCAGCAGCCCATCCCTCGGGGAGCAGTACTTC
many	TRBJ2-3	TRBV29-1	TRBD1	CSVDPGQADTQYF	TGCAGCGTTGACCCCGGACAGGCAGATACGCAGTATTTT
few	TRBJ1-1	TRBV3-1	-	CASSHRENTEAFF	TGTGCCAGCAGCCATAGGGAAAACACTGAAGCTTTCTTT
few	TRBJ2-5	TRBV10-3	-	CAISDFGYQETQYF	TGTGCCATCAGTGATTTTGGGTACCAAGAGACCCAGTACTTC
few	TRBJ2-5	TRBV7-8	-	CASSLDRREETQYF	TGTGCCAGCAGCTTAGACCGCAGGGAAGAGACCCAGTACTTC
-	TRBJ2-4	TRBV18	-	CASSPGGGKNIQYF	TGTGCCAGCTCACCGGGGGGTGGCAAAAACATTCAGTACTTC
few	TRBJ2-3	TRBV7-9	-	CASSSTNTDTQYF	TGTGCCAGCAGCTCTACTAACACAGATACGCAGTATTTT
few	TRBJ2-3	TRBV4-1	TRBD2	CASSQQLAGTHTQYF	TGCGCCAGCAGCCAACAACTAGCGGGGACACATACGCAGTATTTT